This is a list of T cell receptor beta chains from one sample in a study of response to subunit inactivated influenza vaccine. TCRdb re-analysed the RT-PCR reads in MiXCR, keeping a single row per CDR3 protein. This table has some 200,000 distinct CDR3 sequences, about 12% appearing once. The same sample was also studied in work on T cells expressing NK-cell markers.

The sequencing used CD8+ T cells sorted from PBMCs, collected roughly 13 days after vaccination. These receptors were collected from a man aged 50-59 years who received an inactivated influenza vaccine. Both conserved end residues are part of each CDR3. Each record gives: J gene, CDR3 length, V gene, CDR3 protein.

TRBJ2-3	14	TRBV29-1	CSVFPGELADTQYF
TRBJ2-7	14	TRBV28	CASALGDRGYEQYF
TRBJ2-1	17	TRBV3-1	CASSQDLGDRAYNEQFF
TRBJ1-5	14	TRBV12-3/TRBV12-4	CASSEGGGNQPQHF
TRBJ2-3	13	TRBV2	CASIRDPADTQYF
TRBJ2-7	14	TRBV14	CASSQEEGSYEQYF
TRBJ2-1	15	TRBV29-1	CSVDPPSGGADEQFF
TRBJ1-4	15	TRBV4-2	CASSQGTGDSEKLFF
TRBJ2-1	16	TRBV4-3	CASSQELAGGEDEQFF
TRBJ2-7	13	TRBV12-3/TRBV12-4	CASSPGLVYEQYF
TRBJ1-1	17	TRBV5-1	CASSIRQGYRTDTEAFF
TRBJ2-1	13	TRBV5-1	CASSPLVINEQFF
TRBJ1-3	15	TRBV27	CASSFGTGAGNTIYF
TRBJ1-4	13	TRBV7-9	CASSRGLNEKLFF
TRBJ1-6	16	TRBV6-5	CASSYFGSSYNSPLHF
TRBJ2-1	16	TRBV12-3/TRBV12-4	CASSLPRGQGDKEQFF
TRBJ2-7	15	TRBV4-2	CASSRWTGPSYEQYF
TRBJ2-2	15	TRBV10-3	CAISAQGVNTGELFF
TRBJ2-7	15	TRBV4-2	CASSSPGLRGEEQYF
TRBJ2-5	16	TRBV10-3	CAISESNYWGEETQYF
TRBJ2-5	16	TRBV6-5	CASSFRTGASQETQYF
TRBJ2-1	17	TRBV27	CASSLWVGRGNNNEQFF
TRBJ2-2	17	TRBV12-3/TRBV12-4	CASSFPRREGLTGELFF
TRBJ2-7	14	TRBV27	CASSPTLRGYEQYF
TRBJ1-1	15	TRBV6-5	CASSYGRGLYTEAFF
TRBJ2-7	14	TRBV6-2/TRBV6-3	CASRTPPWGHEQYF
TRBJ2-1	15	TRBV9	CASSRAGTSVNEQFF
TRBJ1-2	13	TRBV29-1	CSVPGQGSYGYTF
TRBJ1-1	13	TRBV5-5	CASTAWIHTEAFF
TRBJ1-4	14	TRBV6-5	CASSFTPGNEKLFF
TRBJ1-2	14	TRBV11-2	CASSLGSAFAGYTF
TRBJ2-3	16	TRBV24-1	CATSDFSGRDPDTQYF
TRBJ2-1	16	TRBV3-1	CASSQARGLSYNEQFF
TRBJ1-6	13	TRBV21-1	CASSNRVGSPLHF
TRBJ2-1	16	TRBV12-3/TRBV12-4	CASSTIRDSTYNEQFF
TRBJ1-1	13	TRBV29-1	CSVEDGDRGTAFF
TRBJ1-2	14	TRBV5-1	CASSLRSSNDGYTF